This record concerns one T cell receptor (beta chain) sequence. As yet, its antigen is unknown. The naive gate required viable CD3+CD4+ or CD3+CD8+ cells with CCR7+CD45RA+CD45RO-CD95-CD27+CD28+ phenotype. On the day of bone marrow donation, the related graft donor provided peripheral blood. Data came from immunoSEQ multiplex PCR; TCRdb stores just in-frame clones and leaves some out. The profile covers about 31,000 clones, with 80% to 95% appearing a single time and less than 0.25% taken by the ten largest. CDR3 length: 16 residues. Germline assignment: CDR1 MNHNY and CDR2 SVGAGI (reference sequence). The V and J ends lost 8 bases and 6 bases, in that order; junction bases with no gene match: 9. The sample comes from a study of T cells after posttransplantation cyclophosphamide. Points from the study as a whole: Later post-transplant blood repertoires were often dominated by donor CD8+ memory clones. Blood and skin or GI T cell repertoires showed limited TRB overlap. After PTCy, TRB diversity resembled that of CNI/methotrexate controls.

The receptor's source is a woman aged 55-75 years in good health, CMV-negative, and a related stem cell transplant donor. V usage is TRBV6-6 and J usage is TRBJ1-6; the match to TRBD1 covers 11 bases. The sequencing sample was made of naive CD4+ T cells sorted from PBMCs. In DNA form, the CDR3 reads TGTGCCAGCTGTCCGGGACAGGGGGTTGGTAATTCACCCCTCCACTTT. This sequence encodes CASCPGQGVGNSPLHF.